This T cell receptor beta chain was obtained from a study of CD8+CD57+ T cells in acquired aplastic anemia (dated by TCRdb to the late 2010s). For the study in its entirety: CD8+CD57+ expansion was defined as frequency above the mean frequency observed in healthy subjects. Results the study describes overall, beyond this receptor: Patients and healthy controls showed no significant difference in CD8+ Simpson's diversity (P=0.060). In patients, diversity was lower in CD8+CD57+ cells than in the total CD4+ and CD8+ cell pools. About 30 CD8+ CDR3 sequences were found in both patients and controls but appeared to be highly expressed in patients and within the immunodominant clones of the patients.

Flow cytometry had shown CD8+CD57+ cell expansion in the patients selected for sequencing. For a sixth of the 12 patients, enough cells were available to additionally sequence CD8+CD57+ effector memory cells. Every patient had a diagnosis of severe acquired aplastic anemia based on International Study of Aplastic Anemia and Agranulocytosis and Camitta criteria. At the time blood was sampled, none of the patients had received any therapy. CD8+CD57+ cells were enriched with beads, and a mean of roughly 1.5 ug of DNA was obtained. In the study, sorted CD4+ and CD8+ blood T cells from patients with severe aplastic anemia and from healthy subjects underwent deep sequencing of TCR repertoires. Patients were enrolled in the USA under clinicaltrials.gov protocols 00001620, 01623167, 00001397, 00071045, 00081523 and 00961064. Ficoll-Paque density gradient centrifugation was used to isolate peripheral blood mononuclear cells.

Genomic DNA was used as template for profiling of TCR beta VDJ combinations and CDR3 sequences. An Illumina HiSeq 2000 was used for TCR repertoire sequencing. As for the authors' bioinformatics: Repertoire assessment relied on Simpson's diversity index, CDR3 size and DJ length profiles, and TRBV/TRBJ rearrangement plots. The most abundant DNA sequence in the deep sequencing data was defined as the immunodominant clone. CDR3 amino acid sequences were screened for sharing across subjects and were compared with published repertoires and the VDJdb database. Clones were called with MiXCR by TCRdb after fastp trimmed the public reads at Q25, and only in-frame beta chains were retained. Every entry covers one CDR3 protein and lists the most common genes and DNA from its rows. For this entry, the V and J calls and clone size follow TCRdb and not the study's own pipeline. Across this sample there are 15,000 to 25,000 distinct CDR3 sequences, with about 40% seen only once. Together, the top ten hold around 87% of the sample.

The germline V gene sets CDR1 to MNHEY and CDR2 to SVGAGI. V loses 7 bases of germline sequence and J loses 5 bases, and the interval between the two ends is 16 bases. The CDR3 runs 14 amino acids, cysteine and phenylalanine included. Only CDR3 DNA remains: 42 bases, in frame from the first base. Points on this clonotype: It lacks a known antigen. Qualities for individual bases were not recorded, and no much larger clone is one base off.

This TCR came from a human donor with aplastic anemia. The chain uses TRBV6-5 and TRBJ2-3; the D gene identity is not certain. The specimen sequenced was CD8+CD57+ T cells sorted from PBMCs. This specimen's cell subset or site label, per the study, means: bead-enriched CD8+CD57+ effector memory T cells from SAA patients. The CDR3 loop reads CASTSTLSGDTQYF. The DNA is TGTGCCAGCACCTCGACTTTATCGGGAGATACGCAGTATTTT.